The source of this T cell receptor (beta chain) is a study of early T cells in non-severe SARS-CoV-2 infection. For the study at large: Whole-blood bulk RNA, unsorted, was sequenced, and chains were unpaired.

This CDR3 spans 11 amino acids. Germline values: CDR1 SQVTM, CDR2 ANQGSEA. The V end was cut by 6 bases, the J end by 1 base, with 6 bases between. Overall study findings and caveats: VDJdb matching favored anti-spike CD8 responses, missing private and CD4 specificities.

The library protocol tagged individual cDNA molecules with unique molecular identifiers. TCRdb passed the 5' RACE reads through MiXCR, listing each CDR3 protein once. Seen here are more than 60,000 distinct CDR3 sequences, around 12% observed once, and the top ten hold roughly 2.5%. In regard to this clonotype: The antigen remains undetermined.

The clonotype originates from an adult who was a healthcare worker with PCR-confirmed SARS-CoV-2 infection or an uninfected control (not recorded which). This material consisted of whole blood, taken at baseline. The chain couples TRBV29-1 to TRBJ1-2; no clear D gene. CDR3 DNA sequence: TGCAGCGTGACCGGTAACTATGGCTACACCTTC. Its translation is CSVTGNYGYTF.